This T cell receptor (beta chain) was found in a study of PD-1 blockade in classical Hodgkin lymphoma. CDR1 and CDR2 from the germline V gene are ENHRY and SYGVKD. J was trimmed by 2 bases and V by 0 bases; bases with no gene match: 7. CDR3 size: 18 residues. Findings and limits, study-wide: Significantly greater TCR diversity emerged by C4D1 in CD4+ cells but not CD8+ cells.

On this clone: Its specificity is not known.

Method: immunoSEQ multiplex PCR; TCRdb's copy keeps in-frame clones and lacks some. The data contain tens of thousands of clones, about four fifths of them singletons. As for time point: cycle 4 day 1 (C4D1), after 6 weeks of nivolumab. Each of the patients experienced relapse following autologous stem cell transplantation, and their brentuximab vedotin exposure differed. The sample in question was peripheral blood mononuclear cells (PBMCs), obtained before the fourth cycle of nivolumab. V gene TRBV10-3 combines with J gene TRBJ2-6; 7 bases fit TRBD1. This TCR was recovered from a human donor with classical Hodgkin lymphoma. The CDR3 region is CAISESTGLGPGANVLTF. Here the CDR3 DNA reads TGTGCCATCAGTGAGTCGACAGGGCTCGGGCCTGGGGCCAACGTCCTGACTTTC.